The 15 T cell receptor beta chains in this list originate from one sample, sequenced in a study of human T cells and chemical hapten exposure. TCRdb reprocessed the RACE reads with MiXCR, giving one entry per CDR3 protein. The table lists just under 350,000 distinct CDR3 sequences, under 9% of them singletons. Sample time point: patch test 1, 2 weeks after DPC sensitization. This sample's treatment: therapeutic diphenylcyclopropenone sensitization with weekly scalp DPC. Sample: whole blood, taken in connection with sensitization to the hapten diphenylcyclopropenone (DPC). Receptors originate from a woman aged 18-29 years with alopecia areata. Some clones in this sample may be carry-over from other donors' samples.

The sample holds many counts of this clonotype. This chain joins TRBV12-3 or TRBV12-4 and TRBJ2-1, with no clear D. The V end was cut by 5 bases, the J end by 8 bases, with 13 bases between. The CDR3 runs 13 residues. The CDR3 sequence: CASSDVNYDEQFF. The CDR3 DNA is TGTGCCAGCAGTGACGTAAATTACGATGAGCAGTTCTTC.

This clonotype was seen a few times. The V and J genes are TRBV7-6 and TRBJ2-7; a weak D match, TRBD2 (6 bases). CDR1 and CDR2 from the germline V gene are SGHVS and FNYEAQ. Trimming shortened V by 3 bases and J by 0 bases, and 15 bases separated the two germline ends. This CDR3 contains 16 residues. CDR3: CASSFLAGGDSYEQYF. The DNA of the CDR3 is TGTGCCAGCAGCTTCCTAGCAGGCGGGGACTCCTACGAGCAGTACTTC.

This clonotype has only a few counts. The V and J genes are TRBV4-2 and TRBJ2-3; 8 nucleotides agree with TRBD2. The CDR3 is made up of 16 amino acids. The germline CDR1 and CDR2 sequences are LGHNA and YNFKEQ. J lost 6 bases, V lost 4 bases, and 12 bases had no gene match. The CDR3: CASSPTGLVTEDTQYF. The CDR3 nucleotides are TGTGCCAGCAGCCCGACGGGACTAGTGACGGAGGATACGCAGTATTTT.

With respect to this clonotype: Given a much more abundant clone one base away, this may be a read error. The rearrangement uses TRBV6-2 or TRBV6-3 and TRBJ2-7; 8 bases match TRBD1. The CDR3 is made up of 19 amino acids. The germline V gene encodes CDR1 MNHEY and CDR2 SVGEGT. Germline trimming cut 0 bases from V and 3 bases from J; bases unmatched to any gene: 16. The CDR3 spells CASSYSDRDRRRSGYEQYF. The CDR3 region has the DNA TGTGCCAGCAGTTACTCGGATCGGGACAGGCGTCGGTCCGGCTACGAGCAGTACTTC.

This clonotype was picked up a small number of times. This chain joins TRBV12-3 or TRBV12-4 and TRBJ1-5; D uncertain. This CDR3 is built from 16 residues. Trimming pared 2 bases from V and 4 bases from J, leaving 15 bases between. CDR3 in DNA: TGTGCCAGCAGTTTACGGCGGGGTGGAGGTAATCAGCCCCAGCATTTT. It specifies CASSLRRGGGNQPQHF.

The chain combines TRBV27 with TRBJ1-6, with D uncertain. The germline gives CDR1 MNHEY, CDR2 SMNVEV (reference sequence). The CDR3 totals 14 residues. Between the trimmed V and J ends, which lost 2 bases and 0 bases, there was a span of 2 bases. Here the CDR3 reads CASSLISYNSPLHF. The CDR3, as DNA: TGTGCCAGCAGTTTAATCTCCTATAATTCACCCCTCCACTTT.

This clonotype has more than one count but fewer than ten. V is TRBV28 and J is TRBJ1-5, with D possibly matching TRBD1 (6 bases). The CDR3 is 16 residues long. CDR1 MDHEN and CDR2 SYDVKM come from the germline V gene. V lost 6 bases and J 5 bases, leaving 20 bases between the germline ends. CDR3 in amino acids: CASRNDRYPPDQPQHF. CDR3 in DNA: TGTGCCAGCAGAAATGACAGGTACCCGCCGGATCAGCCCCAGCATTTT. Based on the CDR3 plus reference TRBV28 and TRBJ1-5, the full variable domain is DVKVTQSSRYLVKRTGEKVFLECVQDMDHENMFWYRQDPGLGLRLIYFSYDVKMKEKGDIPEGYSVSREKKERFSLILESASTNQTSMYLCASRNDRYPPDQPQHFGDGTRLSIL.

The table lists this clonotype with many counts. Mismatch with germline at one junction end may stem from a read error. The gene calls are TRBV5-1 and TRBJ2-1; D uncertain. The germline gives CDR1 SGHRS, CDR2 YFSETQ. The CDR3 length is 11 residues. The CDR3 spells CASSLGNEQFF. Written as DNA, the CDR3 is TGTGCCAGCAGTTTAGGCAATGAGCAGTTCTTC.

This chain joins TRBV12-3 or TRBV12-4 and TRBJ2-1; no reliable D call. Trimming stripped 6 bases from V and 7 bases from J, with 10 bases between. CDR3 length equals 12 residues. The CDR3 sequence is CASSNIRNEQFF. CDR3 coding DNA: TGTGCCAGCAGCAACATAAGGAATGAGCAGTTCTTC.

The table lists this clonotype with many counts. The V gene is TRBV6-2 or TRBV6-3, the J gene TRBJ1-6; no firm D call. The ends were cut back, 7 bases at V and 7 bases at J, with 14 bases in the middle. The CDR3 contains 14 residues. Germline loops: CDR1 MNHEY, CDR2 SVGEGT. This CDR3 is CASTTGSENSPLHF. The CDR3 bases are TGTGCCAGCACCACGGGGTCAGAAAATTCACCCCTCCACTTT.

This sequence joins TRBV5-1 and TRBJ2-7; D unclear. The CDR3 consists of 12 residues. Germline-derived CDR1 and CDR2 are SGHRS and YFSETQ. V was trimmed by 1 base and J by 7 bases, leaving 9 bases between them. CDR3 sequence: CASSLNPREQYF. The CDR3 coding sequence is TGCGCCAGCAGCTTGAATCCAAGGGAGCAGTACTTC.

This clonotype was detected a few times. The CDR3 coding sequence is TGTGCCAGCAGTTCTCTAGCGGGGACCTCCTACGAGCAGTACTTC. Protein sequence: CASSSLAGTSYEQYF. The rearrangement uses TRBV27 and TRBJ2-7, with 9 positions matching TRBD2. This CDR3 contains 15 residues. The V gene end was trimmed by 4 bases and the J gene end by 0 bases; junction bases not matched to a gene: 4. In germline, CDR1 is MNHEY, CDR2 SMNVEV (reference sequence).

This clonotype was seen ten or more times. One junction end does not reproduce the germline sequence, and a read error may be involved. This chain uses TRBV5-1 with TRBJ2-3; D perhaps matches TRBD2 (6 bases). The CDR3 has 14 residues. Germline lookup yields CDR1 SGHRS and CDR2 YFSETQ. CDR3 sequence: CASSLGTSTDTQYF. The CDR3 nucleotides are TGTGCCAGCAGCTTGGGGACTAGCACAGATACGCAGTATTTT.

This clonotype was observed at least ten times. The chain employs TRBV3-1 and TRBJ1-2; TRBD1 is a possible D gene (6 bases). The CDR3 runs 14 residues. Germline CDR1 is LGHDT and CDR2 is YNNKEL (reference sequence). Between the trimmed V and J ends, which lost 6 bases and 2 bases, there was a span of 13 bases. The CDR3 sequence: CASRPRGPNYGYTF. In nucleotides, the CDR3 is TGTGCCAGCAGGCCCAGGGGTCCCAACTATGGCTACACCTTC. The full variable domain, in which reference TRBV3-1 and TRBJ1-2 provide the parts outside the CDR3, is DTAVSQTPKYLVTQMGNDKSIKCEQNLGHDTMYWYKQDSKKFLKIMFSYNNKELIINETVPNRFSPKSPDKAHLNLHINSLELGDSAVYFCASRPRGPNYGYTFGSGTRLTVV.

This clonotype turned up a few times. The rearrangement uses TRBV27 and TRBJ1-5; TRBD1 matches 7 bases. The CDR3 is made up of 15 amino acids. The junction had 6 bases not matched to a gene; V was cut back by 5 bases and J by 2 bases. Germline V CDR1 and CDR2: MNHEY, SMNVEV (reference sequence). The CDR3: CASSPGTDGNQPQHF. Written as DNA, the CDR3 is TGTGCCAGCAGTCCCGGGACAGACGGCAATCAGCCCCAGCATTTT.